These 23 T cell receptor beta chains share one sample of origin, sequenced in a study of early T cells in non-severe SARS-CoV-2 infection. TCRdb ran MiXCR on the 5' RACE reads and lists one entry per CDR3 protein. In the table there are tens of thousands of distinct CDR3 sequences, roughly a tenth of which are singletons. The sample comprised whole blood. Receptors originate from an adult who was a healthcare worker with PCR-confirmed SARS-CoV-2 infection or an uninfected control (not recorded which).

This clonotype occurred many times. The rearrangement links TRBV4-1 to TRBJ2-2, with D maybe TRBD2 (6 bases). Germline assignment: CDR1 MGHRA and CDR2 YSYEKL. The V end lost 4 bases, the J end lost 5 bases, and 20 bases lay between the germline ends. The CDR3 sequence is 17 residues long. CDR3 nucleotides: TGCGCCAGCAGCCCCAGGTTTGAGCAGGCGGGAACCGGGGAGCTGTTTTTT. This gives the protein CASSPRFEQAGTGELFF.

The rearrangement uses TRBV19 and TRBJ2-7; weak D call: TRBD1 (6 bases). Per the germline V gene, CDR1 is LNHDA and CDR2 is SQIVND (reference sequence). The CDR3 is 13 residues long. V lost 9 bases to trimming and J lost 3 bases, with 15 bases between them. CDR3 region: CASGDQGHYEQYF. DNA of the CDR3: TGTGCCAGCGGAGACCAGGGGCACTACGAGCAGTACTTC.

In the case of this clonotype: A read error may account for a junction end that differs from germline. The chain employs TRBV18 and TRBJ2-1, with D unclear. The germline gives CDR1 KGHSH, CDR2 LQKENI. The CDR3 is 12 residues long. CDR3 protein: CASSPYLDEHFF. In DNA, the CDR3 is TGTGCCAGCTCACCTTATCTCGATGAGCATTTCTTC.

This clonotype was recorded a few times. The rearrangement links TRBV6-6 to TRBJ1-4, with TRBD1 matching over 7 bases. Losses at the gene ends were 2 bases for V and 0 bases for J; bases not matched to a gene: 6. CDR1 and CDR2 (germline): MNHNY, SVGAGI (reference sequence). The CDR3 extends over 17 amino acids. This CDR3 reads CASSYRTGSATNEKLFF. In DNA, the CDR3 is TGTGCCAGCAGTTACCGGACAGGATCTGCAACTAATGAAAAACTGTTTTTT.

This clonotype was counted many times. The rearrangement links TRBV29-1 to TRBJ2-3; unclear D gene. V was cut by 0 bases and J by 0 bases, with 4 bases left in between. Germline V gene data show CDR1 as SQVTM and CDR2 as ANQGSEA. This CDR3 region has 13 residues. CDR3 DNA sequence: TGCAGCGTTGAAGAGCAAAGCACAGATACGCAGTATTTT. Translated, it gives CSVEEQSTDTQYF.

This chain links TRBV5-5 with TRBJ1-1; no reliable D call. V lost 1 base and J lost 0, with 10 bases in between. Germline CDR1 and CDR2: SGHKS and YYEKEE (reference sequence). CDR3 length equals 15 residues. CDR3: CASSLLATMNTEAFF. The DNA for the CDR3 is TGTGCCAGCAGCTTGCTAGCTACCATGAACACTGAAGCTTTCTTT.

V usage is TRBV5-1 and J usage is TRBJ2-3, with 7 bases lining up with TRBD2. Per germline, CDR1 SGHRS and CDR2 YFSETQ. The V and J ends lost 2 bases and 2 bases, in that order; junction bases with no gene match: 2. The CDR3 is 14 amino acids. CDR3 nucleotide sequence: TGCGCCAGCAGCTTTGGGACTATCACAGATACGCAGTATTTT. It yields the protein CASSFGTITDTQYF.

This clonotype was recorded at least ten times. The chain links TRBV7-2 to TRBJ2-5; D might be TRBD2 (6 bases). Germline loops: CDR1 SGHTA, CDR2 FQGNSA. The CDR3 has 15 amino acids. Trimming took off 2 bases at V and 5 bases at J, with 15 bases between the two ends. The CDR3 region is CASSLSGVSVETQYF. CDR3 nucleotides: TGTGCCAGCAGCTTATCGGGGGTTTCGGTGGAGACCCAGTACTTC.

The V gene is TRBV6-2 or TRBV6-3, the J gene TRBJ2-7; 9 bases agree with TRBD1. The germline V gene encodes CDR1 MNHEY and CDR2 SVGEGT. The CDR3 has 15 residues. V lost 4 bases to trimming and J lost 7 bases; unmatched junction nucleotides: 11. The CDR3 DNA reads TGTGCCAGCAGTTCTCGGGACAGGGTGTGGTGGGAGCAGTACTTC. This encodes CASSSRDRVWWEQYF.

This clonotype was counted between two and nine times. The V gene is TRBV5-4, the J gene TRBJ2-5; D uncertain. Germline CDR1 and CDR2: SGHNT and YYREEE (reference sequence). This CDR3 comprises 12 residues. Trimming removed 7 bases from V and 1 base from J, with 8 bases in between. For the CDR3, the DNA is TGTGCCAGCGGATCGGTCCAAGAGACCCAGTACTTC. This sequence encodes CASGSVQETQYF.

This chain links TRBV7-9 with TRBJ2-5; no clear D. The CDR3 spans 12 residues. CDR1 is SEHNR and CDR2 is FQNEAQ in the germline V gene (reference sequence). Between the trimmed V and J ends, which lost 4 bases and 7 bases, there was a span of 10 bases. In DNA form, the CDR3 reads TGTGCCAGCAGCTGGCTAGACGGGACCCAGTACTTC. It codes for CASSWLDGTQYF.

This clonotype was found many times. The chain is built from TRBV5-1 and TRBJ2-2, with 10 bases that match TRBD1. Trimming took 6 bases from V and 4 from J; bases not matched to a gene: 6. Looked up from germline, CDR1 is SGHRS and CDR2 is YFSETQ. The CDR3 loop spans 15 amino acids. The CDR3 DNA reads TGCGCCAGCATCCGGACAGGGGGTGGCACCGGGGAGCTGTTTTTT. It specifies CASIRTGGGTGELFF.

This clonotype was seen at least ten times. CDR3 in DNA: TGTGCCAGCAGTCGACAGGCGGATAATTCACCCCTCCACTTT. Its translation is CASSRQADNSPLHF. The chain joins TRBV6-4 to TRBJ1-6, with D possibly being TRBD1 (6 bases). V was pared by 5 bases and J by 5 bases, with 10 bases between. Germline CDR1 is MRHNA and CDR2 is SNTAGT. This CDR3 has 14 amino acids.

This clonotype has at least ten counts. The chain has TRBV12-3 or TRBV12-4 and TRBJ1-1; a weak D match, TRBD1 (5 bases). The CDR3 is made up of 13 amino acids. V was shortened by 3 bases and J by 1 base, with 6 bases between the two germline ends. The CDR3 reads CASSLGPNTEAFF. The CDR3 DNA follows: TGTGCCAGCAGTTTGGGACCGAACACTGAAGCTTTCTTT.

The V call is TRBV20-1, the J call TRBJ2-2; D remains unclear. Germline values: CDR1 DFQATT, CDR2 SNEGSKA (reference sequence). The CDR3 extends over 15 amino acids. Between the trimmed V and J ends, which lost 2 bases and 1 base, there was a span of 11 bases. Here the CDR3 DNA reads TGCAGTGCTAGAAGTCCTGACGGGAACACCGGGGAGCTGTTTTTT. Its protein product is CSARSPDGNTGELFF.

This clonotype was counted at least ten times. The V call is TRBV30, the J call TRBJ2-1; 11 bases are a match to TRBD2. Germline CDR1 GTSNPN, CDR2 SVGIG (reference sequence). V lost 5 bases, J lost 6 bases, and 3 bases stayed unmatched. This CDR3 spans 13 amino acids. The CDR3 nucleotides read TGTGCCTGGCTGCTAGCGGGAGGCAATGAGCAGTTCTTC. Encoded protein: CAWLLAGGNEQFF.

This clonotype has at least ten counts. The rearrangement uses TRBV28 and TRBJ2-4; 9 positions agree with TRBD2. Trimming cost V 2 bases and J 0 bases; bases outside gene matches: 8. The CDR3 extends over 18 amino acids. The V gene's germline CDR1 is MDHEN and CDR2 SYDVKM. The CDR3 DNA reads TGTGCCAGCAGTTTAATGGCTAGCGGGACAATAGCCAAAAACATTCAGTACTTC. It translates to CASSLMASGTIAKNIQYF.

In this sample, this clonotype turned up many times. The chain is built from TRBV19 and TRBJ1-5; D ambiguous. The germline V and J ends were trimmed by 5 bases and 2 bases, with 13 bases remaining between them. The CDR3 contains 15 residues. The V gene's germline CDR1 is LNHDA and CDR2 SQIVND (reference sequence). CDR3 nucleotides: TGTGCCAGTAGTGTCGGTCGAGTAGGCAATCAGCCCCAGCATTTT. This translates into CASSVGRVGNQPQHF. Full variable domain (remainder filled in from reference TRBV19 and TRBJ1-5): DGGITQSPKYLFRKEGQNVTLSCEQNLNHDAMYWYRQDPGQGLRLIYYSQIVNDFQKGDIAEGYSVSREKKESFPLTVTSAQKNPTAFYLCASSVGRVGNQPQHFGDGTRLSIL.

This clonotype was counted at least ten times. The rearrangement uses TRBV18 and TRBJ2-7, with D unresolved. Germline values: CDR1 KGHSH, CDR2 LQKENI. CDR3 length: 12 residues. V gave up 4 bases and J gave up 5 bases, with 9 bases separating them. In DNA form, the CDR3 reads TGTGCCAGCTCACGCGAGCTGAACGAGCAGTACTTC. Translation gives CASSRELNEQYF.

This clonotype was picked up many times. The chain carries TRBV4-2 and TRBJ2-1; TRBD1 agrees at 9 bases. The V gene's germline CDR1 is LGHNA and CDR2 YNFKEQ. The V and J ends lost 3 bases and 8 bases, in that order; junction bases with no gene match: 5. This CDR3 has 14 amino acids. The CDR3 DNA reads as TGTGCCAGCAGCCAGGACAGGGGTTTTTATGAGCAGTTCTTC. It translates to CASSQDRGFYEQFF.

V is TRBV5-1 and J is TRBJ1-5, with D perhaps TRBD1 (5 bases). Between the trimmed V and J ends, which lost 5 bases and 7 bases, there was a span of 16 bases. The CDR3 has 14 amino acids. CDR1 is SGHRS and CDR2 is YFSETQ in the germline V gene. The CDR3 nucleotides are TGCGCCAGCAGGGGTGAGGGGATCGGCCAGCCCCAGCATTTT. It translates to CASRGEGIGQPQHF.

V gene TRBV7-9 combines with J gene TRBJ2-2; D uncertain. V shed 5 bases and J shed 2 bases, with 9 bases lying between them. Germline V lookup: CDR1 SEHNR, CDR2 FQNEAQ (reference sequence). The CDR3 loop spans 14 amino acids. CDR3 nucleotides: TGTGCCAGCAGCCCGCCACCTAACACCGGGGAGCTGTTTTTT. Translation gives CASSPPPNTGELFF.

This clonotype was detected many times. This chain links TRBV27 with TRBJ2-3; TRBD1 or TRBD2 may be the D gene (6 bases each). The CDR3 is made up of 14 amino acids. Trimming took off 3 bases at V and 4 bases at J, with 11 bases between the two ends. Germline-derived CDR1 and CDR2 are MNHEY and SMNVEV (reference sequence). CDR3 coding DNA: TGTGCCAGCAGTTTCCGGGGGCCCCCAGATACGCAGTATTTT. It yields the protein CASSFRGPPDTQYF.